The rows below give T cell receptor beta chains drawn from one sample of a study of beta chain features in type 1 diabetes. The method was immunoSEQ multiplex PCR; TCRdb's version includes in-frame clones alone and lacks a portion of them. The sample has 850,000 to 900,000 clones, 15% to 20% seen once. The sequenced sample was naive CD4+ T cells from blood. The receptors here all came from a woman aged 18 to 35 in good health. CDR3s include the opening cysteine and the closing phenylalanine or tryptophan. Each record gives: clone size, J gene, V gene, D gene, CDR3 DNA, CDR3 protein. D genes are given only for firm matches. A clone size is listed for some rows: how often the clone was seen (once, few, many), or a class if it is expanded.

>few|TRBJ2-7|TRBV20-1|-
TGCAGTGCTATTGACCACGAGCAGTACTTC
CSAIDHEQYF
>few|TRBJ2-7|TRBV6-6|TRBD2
TGTGCCAGCAGTTACTCGGGAGCGGGAGCGTTTGGCGAGCAGTACTTC
CASSYSGAGAFGEQYF
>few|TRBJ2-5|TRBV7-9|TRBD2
TGTGCCAGCAGCTCCGGACTAGCGGAGATAGAGACCCAGTACTTC
CASSSGLAEIETQYF
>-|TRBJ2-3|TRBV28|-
TGTGCCATAACGGGTAAAGGGGTAGATACGCAGTATTTT
CAITGKGVDTQYF
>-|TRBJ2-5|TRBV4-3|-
TGCGCCAGCAGCCAAGAAGTCGGCCCGGGGGCCCAGTACTTC
CASSQEVGPGAQYF
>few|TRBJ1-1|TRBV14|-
TGTGCCAGCAGCCGGACAGCGAACACTGAAGCTTTCTTT
CASSRTANTEAFF
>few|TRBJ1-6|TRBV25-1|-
TGTGCCAGCAGGTCCTATAATTCACCCCTCCACTTT
CASRSYNSPLHF
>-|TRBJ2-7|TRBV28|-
TGTGCCAGCAGTTACGACGCGAGGAGCTCCTACGAGCAGTACTTC
CASSYDARSSYEQYF
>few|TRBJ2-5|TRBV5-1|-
TGCGCCAGCAGCGTCGGGACGGAAGAGACCCAGTACTTC
CASSVGTEETQYF
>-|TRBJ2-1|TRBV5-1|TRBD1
TGCGCCAGCAGCTTCGGGACAGCATACAATGAGCAGTTCTTC
CASSFGTAYNEQFF
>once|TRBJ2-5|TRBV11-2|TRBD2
TGTGCCAGCAGCAACGGGGCACTAGCGGGAGGGTCGGGGGAGACCCAGTACTTC
CASSNGALAGGSGETQYF
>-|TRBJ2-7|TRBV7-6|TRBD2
TGTGCCAGCAGCTTAAGACTAGCGAACGAGCAGTACTTC
CASSLRLANEQYF
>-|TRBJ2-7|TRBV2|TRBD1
TGTGCCAGCAGCCAGGGGGCTGTTGAGCAGTACTTC
CASSQGAVEQYF
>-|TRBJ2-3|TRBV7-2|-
TGTGCCAGCAGCTTAGAGGCAGGGGTGGCAGATACGCAGTATTTT
CASSLEAGVADTQYF
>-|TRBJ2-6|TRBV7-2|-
TGTGCCAGCAGCTTCACTGGGGCCAACGTCCTGACTTTC
CASSFTGANVLTF
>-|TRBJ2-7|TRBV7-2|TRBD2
TGTGCCAGCAGCTTATTTCCCGAATACGGCGGGAGAGGTGGCGAGCAGTACTTC
CASSLFPEYGGRGGEQYF
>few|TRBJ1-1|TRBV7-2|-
TGTGCCAGCAGCTTGAGGGAACGGCGGAACACTGAAGCTTTCTTT
CASSLRERRNTEAFF
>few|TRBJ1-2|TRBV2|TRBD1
TGTGCCAGCAGTGTGAGATTTACAGGGGGCGCCGGTGGCTACACCTTC
CASSVRFTGGAGGYTF
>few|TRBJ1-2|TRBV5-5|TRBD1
TGTGCCAGCAGCTTGTTACAGGGGGCGGGTGGCTACACCTTC
CASSLLQGAGGYTF
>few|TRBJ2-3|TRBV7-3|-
TGTGCCAGCAGCGCCCTTAGCACAGATACGCAGTATTTT
CASSALSTDTQYF
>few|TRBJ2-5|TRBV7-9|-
TGTGCCAGCAGCCCGAAACTGATAGCGGATAGGATGGGGCAAGAGACCCAGTACTTC
CASSPKLIADRMGQETQYF
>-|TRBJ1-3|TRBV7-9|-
TGTGCCAGCATCTTCGACAGGCGTGGAAACACCATATATTTT
CASIFDRRGNTIYF
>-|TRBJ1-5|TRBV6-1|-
TGTGCCAGCAGTGAAGCACAAGGCAATCAGCCCCAGCATTTT
CASSEAQGNQPQHF
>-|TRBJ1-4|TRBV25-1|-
TGTGCCAGCAAGGGGGACTCACATGAAAAACTGTTTTTT
CASKGDSHEKLFF
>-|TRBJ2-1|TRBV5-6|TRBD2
TGTGCCAGCAGCGCCGGACTAGCGGAAAGCTCCTACAATGAGCAGTTCTTC
CASSAGLAESSYNEQFF
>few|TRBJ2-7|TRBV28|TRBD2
TGTGCCAGCAGTCTCCTGACTAGCGGGAGGCCTCGCGAGCAGTACTTC
CASSLLTSGRPREQYF
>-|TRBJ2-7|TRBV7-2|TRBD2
TGTGCCAGCAGCTTAGGGTCGACTAGCGGGGCCTACGAGCAGTACTTC
CASSLGSTSGAYEQYF
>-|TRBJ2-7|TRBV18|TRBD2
TGTGCCAGCTCACCACGTGGTAGCGGGAGCGGCTACGAGCAGTACTTC
CASSPRGSGSGYEQYF
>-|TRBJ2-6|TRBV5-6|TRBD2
TGTGCCAGCAGCCCAGGACTAGCGGCCCTCTCTGGGGCCAACGTCCTGACTTTC
CASSPGLAALSGANVLTF